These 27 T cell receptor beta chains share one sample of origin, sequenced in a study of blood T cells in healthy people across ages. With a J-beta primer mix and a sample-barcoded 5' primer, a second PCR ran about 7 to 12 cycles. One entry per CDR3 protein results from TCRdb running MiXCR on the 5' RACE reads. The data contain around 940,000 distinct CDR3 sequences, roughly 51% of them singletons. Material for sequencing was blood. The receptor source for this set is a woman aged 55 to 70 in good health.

The CDR3 DNA follows: TGTGCCAGCCATGGACAGACTGGGGCCAACGTCCTGACTTTC. Protein: CASHGQTGANVLTF. V is TRBV28 and J is TRBJ2-6; possible D gene TRBD1, 6 bases. Trimming stripped 8 bases from V and 2 bases from J, with 10 bases between. Germline CDR1 MDHEN, CDR2 SYDVKM. The CDR3 runs 14 residues.

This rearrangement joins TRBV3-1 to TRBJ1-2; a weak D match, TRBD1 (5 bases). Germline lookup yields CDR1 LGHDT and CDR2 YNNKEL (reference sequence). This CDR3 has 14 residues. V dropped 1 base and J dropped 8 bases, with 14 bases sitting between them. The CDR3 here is CASSQGARAGGYTF. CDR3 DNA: TGTGCCAGCAGCCAAGGGGCCAGGGCTGGCGGCTACACCTTC.

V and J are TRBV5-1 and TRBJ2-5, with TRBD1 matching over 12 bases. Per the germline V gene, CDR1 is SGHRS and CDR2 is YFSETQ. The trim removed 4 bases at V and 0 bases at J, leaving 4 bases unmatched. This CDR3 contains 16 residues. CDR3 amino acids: CASSAGTGGHQETQYF. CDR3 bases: TGCGCCAGCAGCGCCGGGACAGGGGGCCACCAAGAGACCCAGTACTTC.

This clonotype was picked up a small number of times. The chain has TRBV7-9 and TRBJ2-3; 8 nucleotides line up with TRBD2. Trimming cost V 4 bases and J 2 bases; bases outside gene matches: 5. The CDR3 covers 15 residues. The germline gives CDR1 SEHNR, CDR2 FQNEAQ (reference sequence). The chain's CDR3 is CASSWGLDPTDTQYF. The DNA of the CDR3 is TGTGCCAGCAGCTGGGGACTAGACCCCACAGATACGCAGTATTTT. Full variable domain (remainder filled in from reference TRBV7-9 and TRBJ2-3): DTGVSQNPRHKITKRGQNVTFRCDPISEHNRLYWYRQTLGQGPEFLTYFQNEAQLEKSRLLSDRFSAERPKGSFSTLEIQRTEQGDSAMYLCASSWGLDPTDTQYFGPGTRLTVL.

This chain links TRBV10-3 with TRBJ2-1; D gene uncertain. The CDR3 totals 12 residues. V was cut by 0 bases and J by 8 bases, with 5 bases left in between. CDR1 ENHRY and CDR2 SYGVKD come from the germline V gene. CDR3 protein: CAISESLYEQFF. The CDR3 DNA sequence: TGTGCCATCAGTGAGTCTCTCTATGAGCAGTTCTTC.

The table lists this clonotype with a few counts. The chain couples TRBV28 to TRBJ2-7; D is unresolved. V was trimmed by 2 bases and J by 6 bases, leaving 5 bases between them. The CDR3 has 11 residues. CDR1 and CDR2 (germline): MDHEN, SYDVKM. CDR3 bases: TGTGCCAGCAGTTTAAGGACCGAGCAGTACTTC. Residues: CASSLRTEQYF.

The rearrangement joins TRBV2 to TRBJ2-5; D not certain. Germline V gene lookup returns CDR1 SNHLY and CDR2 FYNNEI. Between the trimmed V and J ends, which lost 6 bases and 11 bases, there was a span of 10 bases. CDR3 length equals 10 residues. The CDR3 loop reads CASSREEQYF. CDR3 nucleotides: TGTGCCAGCAGCAGAGAGGAGCAGTACTTC.

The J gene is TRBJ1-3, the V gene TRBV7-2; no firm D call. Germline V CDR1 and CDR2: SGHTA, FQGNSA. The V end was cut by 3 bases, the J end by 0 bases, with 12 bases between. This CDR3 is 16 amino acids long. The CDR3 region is CASSLRYFSSGNTIYF. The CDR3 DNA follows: TGTGCCAGCAGCTTGAGGTATTTCAGCTCTGGAAACACCATATATTTT. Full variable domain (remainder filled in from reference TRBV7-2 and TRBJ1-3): GAGVSQSPSNKVTEKGKDVELRCDPISGHTALYWYRQSLGQGLEFLIYFQGNSAPDKSGLPSDRFSAERTGGSVSTLTIQRTQQEDSAVYLCASSLRYFSSGNTIYFGEGSWLTVV.

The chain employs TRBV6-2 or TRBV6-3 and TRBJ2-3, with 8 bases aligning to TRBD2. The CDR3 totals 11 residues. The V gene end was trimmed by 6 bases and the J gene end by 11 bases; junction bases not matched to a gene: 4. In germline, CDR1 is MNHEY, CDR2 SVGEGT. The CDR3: CASRTGTRQYF. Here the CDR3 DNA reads TGTGCCAGCAGGACCGGGACTAGGCAGTATTTT.

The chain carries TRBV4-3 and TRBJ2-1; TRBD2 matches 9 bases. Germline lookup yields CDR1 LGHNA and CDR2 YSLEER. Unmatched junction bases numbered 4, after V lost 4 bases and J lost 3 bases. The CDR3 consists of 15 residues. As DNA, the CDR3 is TGCGCCAGCAGCCCCGGGACTAGCCTCTACAATGAGCAGTTCTTC. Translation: CASSPGTSLYNEQFF.

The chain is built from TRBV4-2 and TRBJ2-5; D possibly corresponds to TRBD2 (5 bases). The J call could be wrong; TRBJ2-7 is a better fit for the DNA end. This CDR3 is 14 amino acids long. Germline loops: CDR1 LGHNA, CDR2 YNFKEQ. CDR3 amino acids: CASSLGYEGYEQYF. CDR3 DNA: TGTGCCAGCAGCCTCGGTTATGAGGGCTACGAGCAGTACTTC.

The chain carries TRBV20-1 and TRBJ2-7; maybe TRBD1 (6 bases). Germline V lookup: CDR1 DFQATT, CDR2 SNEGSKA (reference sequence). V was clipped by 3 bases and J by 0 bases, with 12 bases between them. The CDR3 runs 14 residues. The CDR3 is CSARDRSSSYEQYF. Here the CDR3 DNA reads TGCAGTGCTAGGGACAGAAGTTCCTCCTACGAGCAGTACTTC.

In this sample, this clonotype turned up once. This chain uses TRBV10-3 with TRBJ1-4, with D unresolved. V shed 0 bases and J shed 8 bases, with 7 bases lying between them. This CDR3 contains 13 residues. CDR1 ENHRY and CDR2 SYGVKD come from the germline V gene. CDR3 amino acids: CAISESLREKLFF. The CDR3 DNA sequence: TGTGCCATCAGTGAGTCCTTAAGGGAAAAACTGTTTTTT.

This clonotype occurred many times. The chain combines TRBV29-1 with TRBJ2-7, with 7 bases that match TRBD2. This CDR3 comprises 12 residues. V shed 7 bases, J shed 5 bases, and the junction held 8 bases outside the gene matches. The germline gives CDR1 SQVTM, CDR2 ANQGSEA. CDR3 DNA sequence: TGCAGCGCCTTACTAGCGCCGAACGAGCAGTACTTC. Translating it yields CSALLAPNEQYF.

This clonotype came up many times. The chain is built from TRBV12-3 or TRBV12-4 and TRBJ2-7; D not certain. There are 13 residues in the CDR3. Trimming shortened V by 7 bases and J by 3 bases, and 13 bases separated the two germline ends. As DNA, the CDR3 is TGTGCCAGCAAACCCCGGAACGGCTACGAGCAGTACTTC. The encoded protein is CASKPRNGYEQYF.

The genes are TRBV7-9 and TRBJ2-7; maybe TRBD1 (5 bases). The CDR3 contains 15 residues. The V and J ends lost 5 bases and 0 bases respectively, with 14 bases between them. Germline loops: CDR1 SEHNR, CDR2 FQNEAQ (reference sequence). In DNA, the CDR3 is TGTGCCAGCAGCCCACCCTTGACAGCCTCCTACGAGCAGTACTTC. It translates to CASSPPLTASYEQYF.

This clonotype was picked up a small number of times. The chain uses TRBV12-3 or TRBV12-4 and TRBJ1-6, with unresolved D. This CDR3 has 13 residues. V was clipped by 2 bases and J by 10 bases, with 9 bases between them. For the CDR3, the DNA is TGTGCCAGCAGTTTAAAGGGTGGATCACCCCTCCACTTT. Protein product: CASSLKGGSPLHF.

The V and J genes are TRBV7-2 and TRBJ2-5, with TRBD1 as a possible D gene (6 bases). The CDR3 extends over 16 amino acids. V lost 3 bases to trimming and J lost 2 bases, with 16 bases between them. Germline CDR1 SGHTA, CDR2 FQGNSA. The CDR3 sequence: CASSFGWTAYQETQYF. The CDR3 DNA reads TGTGCCAGCAGCTTTGGCTGGACAGCCTATCAAGAGACCCAGTACTTC. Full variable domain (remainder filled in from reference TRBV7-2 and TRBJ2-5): GAGVSQSPSNKVTEKGKDVELRCDPISGHTALYWYRQSLGQGLEFLIYFQGNSAPDKSGLPSDRFSAERTGGSVSTLTIQRTQQEDSAVYLCASSFGWTAYQETQYFGPGTRLLVL.

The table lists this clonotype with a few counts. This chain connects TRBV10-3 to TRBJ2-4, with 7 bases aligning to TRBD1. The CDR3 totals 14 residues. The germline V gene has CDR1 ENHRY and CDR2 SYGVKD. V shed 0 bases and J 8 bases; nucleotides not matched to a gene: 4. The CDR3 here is CAISESGGEDIQYF. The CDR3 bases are TGTGCCATCAGTGAGTCAGGGGGCGAGGACATTCAGTACTTC.

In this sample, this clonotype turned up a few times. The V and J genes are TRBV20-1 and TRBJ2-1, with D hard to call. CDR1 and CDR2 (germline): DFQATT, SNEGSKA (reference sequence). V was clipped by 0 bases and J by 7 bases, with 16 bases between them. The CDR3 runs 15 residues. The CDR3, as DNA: TGCAGTGCTAGAGATCGTTCAGCTAGTGTGAATGAGCAGTTCTTC. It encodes CSARDRSASVNEQFF.

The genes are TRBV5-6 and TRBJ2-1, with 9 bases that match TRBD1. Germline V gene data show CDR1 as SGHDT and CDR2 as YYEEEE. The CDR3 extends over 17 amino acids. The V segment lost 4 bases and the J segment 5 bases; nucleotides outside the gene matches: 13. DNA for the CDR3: TGTGCCAGCAGCCAGATGGGACAGGGAGGACTCAACAATGAGCAGTTCTTC. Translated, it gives CASSQMGQGGLNNEQFF.

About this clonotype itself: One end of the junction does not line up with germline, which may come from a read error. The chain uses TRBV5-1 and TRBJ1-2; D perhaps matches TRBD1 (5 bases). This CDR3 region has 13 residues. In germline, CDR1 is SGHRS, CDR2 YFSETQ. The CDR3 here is CAGSRQPEYFYTF. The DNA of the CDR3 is TGCGCCGGCAGCCGACAGCCCGAATATTTCTACACCTTC.

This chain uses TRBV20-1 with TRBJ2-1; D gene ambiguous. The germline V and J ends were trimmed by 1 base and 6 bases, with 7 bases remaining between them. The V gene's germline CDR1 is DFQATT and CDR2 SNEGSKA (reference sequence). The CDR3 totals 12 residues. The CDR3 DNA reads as TGCAGTGCTAGAGGGTGGACCAATGAGCAGTTCTTC. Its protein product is CSARGWTNEQFF.

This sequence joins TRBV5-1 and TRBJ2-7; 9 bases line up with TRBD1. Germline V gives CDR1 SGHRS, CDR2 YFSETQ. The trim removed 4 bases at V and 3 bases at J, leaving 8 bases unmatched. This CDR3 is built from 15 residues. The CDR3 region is CASSLTGGINYEQYF. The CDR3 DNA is TGCGCCAGCAGCCTGACAGGGGGTATAAACTACGAGCAGTACTTC.

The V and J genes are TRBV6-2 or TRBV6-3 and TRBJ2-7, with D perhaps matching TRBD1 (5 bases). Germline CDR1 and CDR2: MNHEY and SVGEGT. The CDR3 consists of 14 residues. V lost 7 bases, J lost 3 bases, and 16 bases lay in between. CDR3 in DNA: TGTGCCAGCAATCTCCAGGGCCCCCTCTACGAGCAGTACTTC. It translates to CASNLQGPLYEQYF.

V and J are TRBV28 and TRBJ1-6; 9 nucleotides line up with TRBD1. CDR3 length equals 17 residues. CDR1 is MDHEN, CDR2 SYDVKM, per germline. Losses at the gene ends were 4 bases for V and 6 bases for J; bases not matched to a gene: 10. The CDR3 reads CASSSGQGQGFNSPLHF. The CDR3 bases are TGTGCCAGCAGTTCCGGCCAAGGACAGGGGTTTAATTCACCCCTCCACTTT.

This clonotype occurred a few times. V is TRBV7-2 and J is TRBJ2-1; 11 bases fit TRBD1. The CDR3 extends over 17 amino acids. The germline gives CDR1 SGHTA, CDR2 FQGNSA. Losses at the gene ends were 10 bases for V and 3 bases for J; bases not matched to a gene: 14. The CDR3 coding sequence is TGTGCCATAATGGGAGCCGGGACAGGGGGTTTCTACAATGAGCAGTTCTTC. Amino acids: CAIMGAGTGGFYNEQFF.